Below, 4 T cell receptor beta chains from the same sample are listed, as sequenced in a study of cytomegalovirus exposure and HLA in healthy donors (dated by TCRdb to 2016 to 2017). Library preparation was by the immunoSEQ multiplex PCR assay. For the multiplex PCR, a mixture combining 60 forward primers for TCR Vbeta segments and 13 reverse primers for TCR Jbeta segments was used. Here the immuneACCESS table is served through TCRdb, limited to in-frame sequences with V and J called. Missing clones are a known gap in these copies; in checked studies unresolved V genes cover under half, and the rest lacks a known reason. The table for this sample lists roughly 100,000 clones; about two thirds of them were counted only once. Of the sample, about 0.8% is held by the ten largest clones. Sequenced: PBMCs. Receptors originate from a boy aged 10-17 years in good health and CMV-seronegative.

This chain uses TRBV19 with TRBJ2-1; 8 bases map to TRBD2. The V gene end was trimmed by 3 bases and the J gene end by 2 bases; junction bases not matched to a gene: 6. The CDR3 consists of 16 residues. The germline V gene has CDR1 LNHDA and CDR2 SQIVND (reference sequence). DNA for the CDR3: TGTGCCAGTAGTATTTCTAGCGGGCCTCCCTACAATGAGCAGTTCTTC. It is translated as CASSISSGPPYNEQFF.

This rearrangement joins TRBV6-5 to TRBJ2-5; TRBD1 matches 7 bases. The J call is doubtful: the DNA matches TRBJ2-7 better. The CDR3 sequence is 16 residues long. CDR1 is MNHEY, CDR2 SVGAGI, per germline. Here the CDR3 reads CASSYLQGPGAYEQYF. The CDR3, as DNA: TGTGCCAGCAGTTACCTACAGGGGCCAGGCGCCTACGAGCAGTACTTC.

CDR3 nucleotides: TGTGCCAGCAGTGGCCGGACAGGGGGTTATCAGCCCCAGCATTTT. Protein: CASSGRTGGYQPQHF. V usage is TRBV6-1 and J usage is TRBJ1-5; 10 nucleotides agree with TRBD1. The CDR3 consists of 15 residues. The germline CDR1 and CDR2 sequences are MNHNS and SASEGT. V dropped 4 bases and J dropped 5; count of bases not matched to a gene: 5.

The CDR3 bases are TGTGCCAGCAGCCTCTTAACCAGGACTAGCGGGAGGGGTTATACGCAGTATTTT. Amino acid sequence: CASSLLTRTSGRGYTQYF. J is TRBJ2-3 and V is TRBV4-2; 15 bases map to TRBD2. This CDR3 has 18 residues. Per the germline V gene, CDR1 is LGHNA and CDR2 is YNFKEQ. The junction had 12 bases not matched to a gene; V was cut back by 4 bases and J by 7 bases.